Listed here is a single TCR beta chain. Germline CDR1 reads SGHTA; CDR2 reads FQGNSA. This CDR3 has 16 residues. Trimming removed 2 bases at V and 5 bases at J, with 19 bases between. TCRdb called the RT-PCR reads again in MiXCR, with one record for every CDR3 protein. The sample has about 700,000 distinct CDR3 sequences, 14% seen once; the top ten hold roughly 3.9%. The specimen sequenced was memory CD4+ T cells from blood. The V gene is TRBV7-2, the J gene TRBJ2-7; D may correspond to TRBD1 or TRBD2 (5 bases each). This clonotype was obtained from a female donor in good health, serving as a healthy control. CDR3 sequence reads: CASSLSGPGSENEQYF. The CDR3, as DNA: TGTGCCAGCAGCTTATCGGGGCCCGGTAGTGAGAACGAGCAGTACTTC.